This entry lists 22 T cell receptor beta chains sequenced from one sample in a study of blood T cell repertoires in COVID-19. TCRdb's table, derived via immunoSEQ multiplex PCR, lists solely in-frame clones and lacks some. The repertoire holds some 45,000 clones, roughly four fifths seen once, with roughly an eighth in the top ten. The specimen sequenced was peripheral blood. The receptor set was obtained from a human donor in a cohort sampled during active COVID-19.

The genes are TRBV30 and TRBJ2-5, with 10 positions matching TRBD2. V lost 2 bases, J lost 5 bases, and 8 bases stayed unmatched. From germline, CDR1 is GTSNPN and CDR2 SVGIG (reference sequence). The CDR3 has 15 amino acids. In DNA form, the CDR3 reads TGTGCCTGGAGTAATAAAATAGCGGGAGGCGAGACCCAGTACTTC. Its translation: CAWSNKIAGGETQYF.

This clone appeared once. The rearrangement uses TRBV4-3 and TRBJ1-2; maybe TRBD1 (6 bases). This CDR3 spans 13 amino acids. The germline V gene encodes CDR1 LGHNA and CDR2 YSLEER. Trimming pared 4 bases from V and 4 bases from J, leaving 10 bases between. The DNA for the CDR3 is TGCGCCAGCAGCCTTACAGGGAGCTATGGCTACACCTTC. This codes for CASSLTGSYGYTF.

In DNA, the CDR3 is TGCAGTGGGGACAGGGGGCAGGACACCTTC. Amino acid sequence: CSGDRGQDTF. The chain couples TRBV20-1 to TRBJ1-2; the match to TRBD1 covers 12 bases. CDR3 size: 10 residues. The V gene's germline CDR1 is DFQATT and CDR2 SNEGSKA (reference sequence). V trimming: 7 bases; J trimming: 12 bases; junction bases outside the gene matches: 3.

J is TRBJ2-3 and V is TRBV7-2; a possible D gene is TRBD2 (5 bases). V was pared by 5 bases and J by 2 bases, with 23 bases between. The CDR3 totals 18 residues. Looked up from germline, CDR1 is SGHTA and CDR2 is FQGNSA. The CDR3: CASSPRRLAIPLTDTQYF. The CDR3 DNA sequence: TGTGCCAGCAGCCCCCGTCGGTTAGCGATACCGCTCACAGATACGCAGTATTTT.

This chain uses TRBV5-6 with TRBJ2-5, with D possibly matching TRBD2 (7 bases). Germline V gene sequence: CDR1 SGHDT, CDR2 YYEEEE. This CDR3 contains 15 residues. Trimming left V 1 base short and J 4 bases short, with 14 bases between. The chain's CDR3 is CASSLRSGGLETQYF. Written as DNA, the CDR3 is TGTGCCAGCAGCTTGCGATCCGGGGGGCTAGAGACCCAGTACTTC.

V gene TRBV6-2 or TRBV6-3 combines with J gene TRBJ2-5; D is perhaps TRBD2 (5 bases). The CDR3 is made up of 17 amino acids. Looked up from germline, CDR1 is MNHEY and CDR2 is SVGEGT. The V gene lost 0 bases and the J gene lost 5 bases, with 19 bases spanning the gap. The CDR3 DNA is TGTGCCAGCAGTTACTCTCTCAAGCGGACCGAGCGGGAGACCCAGTACTTC. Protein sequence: CASSYSLKRTERETQYF.

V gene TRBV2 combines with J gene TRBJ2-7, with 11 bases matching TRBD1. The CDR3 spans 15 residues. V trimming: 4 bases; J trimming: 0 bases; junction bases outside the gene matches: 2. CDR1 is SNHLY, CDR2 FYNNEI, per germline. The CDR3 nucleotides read TGTGCCAGCAGTGGGGACAGGGGGATCTCCTACGAGCAGTACTTC. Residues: CASSGDRGISYEQYF.

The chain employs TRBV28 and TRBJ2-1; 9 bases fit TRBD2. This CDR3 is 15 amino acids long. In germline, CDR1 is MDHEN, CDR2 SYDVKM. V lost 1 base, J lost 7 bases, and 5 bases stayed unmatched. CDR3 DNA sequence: TGTGCCAGCAGTTTATCTGCGGGAGGGCCAAATGAGCAGTTCTTC. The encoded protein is CASSLSAGGPNEQFF.

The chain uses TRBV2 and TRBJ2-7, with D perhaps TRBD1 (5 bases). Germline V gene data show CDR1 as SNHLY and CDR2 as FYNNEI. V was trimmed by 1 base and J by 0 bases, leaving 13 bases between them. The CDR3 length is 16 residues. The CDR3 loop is CASSEGYRTLSYEQYF. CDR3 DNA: TGTGCCAGCAGTGAAGGCTACAGGACCCTCTCCTACGAGCAGTACTTC.

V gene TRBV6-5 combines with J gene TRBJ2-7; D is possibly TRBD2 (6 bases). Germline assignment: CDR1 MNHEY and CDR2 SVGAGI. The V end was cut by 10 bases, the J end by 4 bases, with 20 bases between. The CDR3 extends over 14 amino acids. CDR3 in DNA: TGTGCCATCAAGAGGGAATGGGGGGTATACGAGCAGTACTTC. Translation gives CAIKREWGVYEQYF.

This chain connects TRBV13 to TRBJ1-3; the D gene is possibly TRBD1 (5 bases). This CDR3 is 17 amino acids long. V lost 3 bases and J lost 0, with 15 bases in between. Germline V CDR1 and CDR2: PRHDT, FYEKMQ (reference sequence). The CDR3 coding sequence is TGTGCCAGCAGCTTTGAAGGGGACTCTGCCTCTGGAAACACCATATATTTT. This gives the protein CASSFEGDSASGNTIYF.

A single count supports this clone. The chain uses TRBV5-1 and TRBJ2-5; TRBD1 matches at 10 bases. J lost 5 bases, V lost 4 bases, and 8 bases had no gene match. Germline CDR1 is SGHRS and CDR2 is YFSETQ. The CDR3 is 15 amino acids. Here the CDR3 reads CASSIGQGVRETQYF. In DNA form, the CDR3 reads TGCGCCAGCAGCATAGGACAGGGGGTGCGCGAGACCCAGTACTTC.

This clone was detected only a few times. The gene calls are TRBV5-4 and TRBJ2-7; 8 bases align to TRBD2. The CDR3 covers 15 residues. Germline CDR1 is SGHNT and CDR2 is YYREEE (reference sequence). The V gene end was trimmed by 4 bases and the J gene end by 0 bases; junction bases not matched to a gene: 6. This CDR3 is CASSPLAGSSYEQYF. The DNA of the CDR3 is TGTGCCAGCAGCCCCCTAGCGGGTAGCTCCTACGAGCAGTACTTC.

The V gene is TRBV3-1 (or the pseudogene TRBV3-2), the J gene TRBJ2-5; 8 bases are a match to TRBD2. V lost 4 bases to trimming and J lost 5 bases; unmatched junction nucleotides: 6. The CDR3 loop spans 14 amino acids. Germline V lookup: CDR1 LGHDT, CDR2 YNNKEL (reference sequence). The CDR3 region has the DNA TGTGCCAGCAGCCCGGGACTAGTTAAGGAGACCCAGTACTTC. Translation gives CASSPGLVKETQYF.

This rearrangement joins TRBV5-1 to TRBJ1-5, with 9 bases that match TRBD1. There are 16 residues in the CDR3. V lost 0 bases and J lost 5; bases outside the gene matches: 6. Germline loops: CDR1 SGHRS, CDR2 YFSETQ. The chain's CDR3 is CASSLGPGQGDQPQHF. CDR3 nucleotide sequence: TGCGCCAGCAGCTTGGGACCGGGACAGGGTGATCAGCCCCAGCATTTT.

In DNA form, the CDR3 reads TGCGCCAGCAGCCAAGGAAACAGGGGGAGCACAGATACGCAGTATTTT. It specifies CASSQGNRGSTDTQYF. The chain uses TRBV4-3 and TRBJ2-3; 8 positions match TRBD1. The V and J ends lost 1 base and 0 bases, in that order; junction bases with no gene match: 3. Per the germline V gene, CDR1 is LGHNA and CDR2 is YSLEER. The CDR3 has 16 amino acids.

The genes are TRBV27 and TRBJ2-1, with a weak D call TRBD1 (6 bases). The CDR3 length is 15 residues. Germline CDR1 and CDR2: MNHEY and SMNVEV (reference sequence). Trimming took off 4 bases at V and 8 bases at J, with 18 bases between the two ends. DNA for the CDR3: TGTGCCAGCAGTTCAACAGGGTCCGCATGGGATGAGCAGTTCTTC. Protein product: CASSSTGSAWDEQFF.

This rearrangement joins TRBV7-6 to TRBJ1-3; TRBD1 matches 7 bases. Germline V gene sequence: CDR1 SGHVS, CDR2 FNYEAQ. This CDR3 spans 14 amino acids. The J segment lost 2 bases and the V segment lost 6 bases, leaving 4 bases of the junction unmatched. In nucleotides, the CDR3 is TGTGCCAGCAGTACCGGGACAGCTGGAAACACCATATATTTT. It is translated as CASSTGTAGNTIYF.

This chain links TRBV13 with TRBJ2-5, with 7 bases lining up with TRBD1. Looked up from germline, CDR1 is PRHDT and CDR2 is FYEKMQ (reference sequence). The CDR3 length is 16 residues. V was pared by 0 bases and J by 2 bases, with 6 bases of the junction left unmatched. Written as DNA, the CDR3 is TGTGCCAGCAGCTTAGGCCCGACAGGGACGCAAGAGACCCAGTACTTC. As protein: CASSLGPTGTQETQYF.

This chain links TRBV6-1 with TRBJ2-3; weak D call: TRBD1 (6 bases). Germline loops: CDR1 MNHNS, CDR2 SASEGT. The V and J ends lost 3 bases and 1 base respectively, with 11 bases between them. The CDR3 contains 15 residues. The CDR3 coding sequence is TGTGCCAGCAGTGACAGGGGAGTAGGCACAGATACGCAGTATTTT. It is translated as CASSDRGVGTDTQYF.

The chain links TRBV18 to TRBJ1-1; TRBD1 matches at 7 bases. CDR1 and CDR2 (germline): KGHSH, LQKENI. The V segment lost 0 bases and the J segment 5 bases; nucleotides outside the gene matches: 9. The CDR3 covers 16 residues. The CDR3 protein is CASSPPLRQGGTEAFF. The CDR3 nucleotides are TGTGCCAGCTCACCACCATTAAGGCAGGGGGGAACTGAAGCTTTCTTT. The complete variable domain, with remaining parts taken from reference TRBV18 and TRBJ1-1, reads NAGVMQNPRHLVRRRGQEARLRCSPMKGHSHVYWYRQLPEEGLKFMVYLQKENIIDESGMPKERFSAEFPKEGPSILRIQQVVRGDSAAYFCASSPPLRQGGTEAFFGQGTRLTVV.

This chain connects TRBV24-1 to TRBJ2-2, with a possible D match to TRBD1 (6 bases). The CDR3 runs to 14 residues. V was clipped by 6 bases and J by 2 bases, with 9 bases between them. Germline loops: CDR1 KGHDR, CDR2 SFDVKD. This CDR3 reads CATSFGGNTGELFF. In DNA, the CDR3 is TGTGCCACCAGTTTTGGGGGCAACACCGGGGAGCTGTTTTTT.